The clone carrying this T cell receptor (beta chain) was recorded at least ten times. Antigen: not known. CDR3 length equals 11 residues. Germline CDR1 SQVTM, CDR2 ANQGSEA. V gave up 4 bases and J gave up 6 bases, with 9 bases separating them. The data originate from a study of T cell repertoires in cytomegalovirus infection. Whole-study context: Public signatures in TCR beta pointed to CMV infection and matching HLA type.

TCRdb passed the reads through MiXCR, listing each CDR3 protein once. Of hundreds of thousands of distinct CDR3 sequences in the sample, 9.6% were seen once. Study-level findings and limits: Within the response measured ex vivo, HLA-C-restricted CMV-specific TCR beta clonotypes were dominant. Identification of carriers of CMV plus the relevant HLA was performed using cumulative public TCR beta family frequency.

The sequencing input was PBMCs. J is TRBJ1-2 and V is TRBV29-1, with D tentatively TRBD1 (5 bases). The receptor was isolated from a human donor in good health (CMV status not recorded). Some clones in this sample may be carry-over from other donors' samples. CDR3 in amino acids: CSVAGGNGYTF. Written as DNA, the CDR3 is TGCAGCGTTGCGGGGGGGAATGGCTACACCTTC. Using reference TRBV29-1 and TRBJ1-2 for the parts outside the CDR3, the full variable domain is SAVISQKPSRDICQRGTSLTIQCQVDSQVTMMFWYRQQPGQSLTLIATANQGSEATYESGFVIDKFPISRPNLTFSTLTVSNMSPEDSSIYLCSVAGGNGYTFGSGTRLTVV.